Presented here are 19 T cell receptor beta chains from one specimen sequenced in a study of cytomegalovirus exposure and HLA in healthy donors. The data were produced by immunoSEQ multiplex PCR, yet TCRdb's version contains in-frame clones alone and is incomplete. Among about 240,000 clones listed, about 90% were seen once. Sequencing input: PBMCs. These TCRs come from a woman aged 25 to 39 in good health and CMV-seropositive.

The chain has TRBV28 and TRBJ2-3, with unresolved D. V dropped 4 bases and J dropped 4 bases, with 12 bases sitting between them. From germline, CDR1 is MDHEN and CDR2 SYDVKM. The CDR3 totals 14 residues. CDR3 nucleotides: TGTGCCAGCAGTTGGAGCGCTGTCGCAGATACGCAGTATTTT. Its translation is CASSWSAVADTQYF.

The chain is built from TRBV27 and TRBJ2-1, with unresolved D. Trimming left V 2 bases short and J 5 bases short, with 10 bases between. The CDR3 spans 14 residues. Germline lookup yields CDR1 MNHEY and CDR2 SMNVEV (reference sequence). The CDR3 is CASSLRLANNEQFF. Written as DNA, the CDR3 is TGTGCCAGCAGTTTAAGACTCGCGAACAATGAGCAGTTCTTC.

This chain connects TRBV6-1 to TRBJ2-1; 9 bases match TRBD1. With V trimmed by 4 bases and J by 6 bases, 7 bases remained unmatched. The CDR3 loop spans 15 amino acids. From germline, CDR1 is MNHNS and CDR2 SASEGT. The CDR3 here is CASSVKPTGGNEQFF. CDR3 DNA sequence: TGTGCCAGCAGTGTAAAACCGACAGGGGGCAATGAGCAGTTCTTC.

The chain uses TRBV12-5 and TRBJ2-1, with D possibly matching TRBD2 (6 bases). Germline V gene sequence: CDR1 LGHNT, CDR2 FRNRAP. This CDR3 region has 17 residues. The germline V and J ends were trimmed by 1 base and 1 base, with 14 bases remaining between them. The CDR3 nucleotides are TGTGCTAGTGGTTTGGATTCCGGGACTGGGTCCTACAATGAGCAGTTCTTC. It codes for CASGLDSGTGSYNEQFF.

The V and J genes are TRBV6-5 and TRBJ2-7; the D gene is possibly TRBD1 (5 bases). Germline lookup yields CDR1 MNHEY and CDR2 SVGAGI. Trimming pared 6 bases from V and 3 bases from J, leaving 12 bases between. The CDR3 has 13 residues. CDR3 DNA sequence: TGTGCCAGCAGCCCGGACACATTCTACGAGCAGTACTTC. Its protein is CASSPDTFYEQYF.

The chain combines TRBV7-6 with TRBJ2-1; D is unclear. Germline loops: CDR1 SGHVS, CDR2 FNYEAQ. The V gene lost 5 bases and the J gene lost 10 bases, with 15 bases spanning the gap. This CDR3 has 13 amino acids. CDR3 amino acids: CASSPYSSPEQFF. CDR3 coding DNA: TGTGCCAGCAGCCCATACTCGTCCCCGGAGCAGTTCTTC. Supplemented by reference TRBV7-6 and TRBJ2-1, the full variable domain reads GAGVSQSPRYKVTKRGQDVALRCDPISGHVSLYWYRQALGQGPEFLTYFNYEAQQDKSGLPNDRFSAERPEGSISTLTIQRTEQRDSAMYRCASSPYSSPEQFFGPGTRLTVL.

The V and J genes are TRBV9 and TRBJ1-3; D is unresolved. Germline V gene data show CDR1 as SGDLS and CDR2 as YYNGEE. Trimming cost V 0 bases and J 0 bases, with 4 bases left between them. The CDR3 extends over 14 amino acids. The DNA for the CDR3 is TGTGCCAGCAGCGTAGTGGCCTCTGGAAACACCATATATTTT. Its translation is CASSVVASGNTIYF.

The chain is built from TRBV28 and TRBJ1-2; a possible D gene is TRBD1 (5 bases). This CDR3 spans 16 amino acids. Germline assignment: CDR1 MDHEN and CDR2 SYDVKM. The V end was cut by 2 bases, the J end by 5 bases, with 18 bases between. CDR3 amino acids: CASSLIPTGGDYGYTF. The CDR3 nucleotides read TGTGCCAGCAGTTTAATTCCTACTGGGGGGGATTATGGCTACACCTTC.

The chain combines TRBV4-1 with TRBJ1-4, with D uncertain. This CDR3 has 16 amino acids. V shed 1 base and J shed 4 bases, with 13 bases lying between them. Germline assignment: CDR1 MGHRA and CDR2 YSYEKL. The chain's CDR3 is CASSQASQKVNEKLFF. The CDR3 DNA reads TGCGCCAGCAGCCAAGCGTCTCAGAAAGTTAATGAAAAACTGTTTTTT.

This sequence joins TRBV9 and TRBJ2-1; D not resolved. The V gene lost 4 bases and the J gene lost 3 bases, with 2 bases spanning the gap. This CDR3 contains 11 residues. Germline values: CDR1 SGDLS, CDR2 YYNGEE. Here the CDR3 DNA reads TGTGCCAGCAGCTACTACAATGAGCAGTTCTTC. As protein: CASSYYNEQFF.

The chain joins TRBV9 to TRBJ1-1; D unresolved. Looked up from germline, CDR1 is SGDLS and CDR2 is YYNGEE. This CDR3 comprises 15 residues. V was shortened by 0 bases and J by 2 bases, with 11 bases between the two germline ends. The CDR3 region is CASSVAPGTNTEAFF. The CDR3 nucleotides are TGTGCCAGCAGCGTAGCCCCGGGAACAAACACTGAAGCTTTCTTT. The whole variable domain, remainder taken from reference TRBV9 and TRBJ1-1, is DSGVTQTPKHLITATGQRVTLRCSPRSGDLSVYWYQQSLDQGLQFLIQYYNGEERAKGNILERFSAQQFPDLHSELNLSSLELGDSALYFCASSVAPGTNTEAFFGQGTRLTVV.

This sequence joins TRBV7-2 and TRBJ1-4, with TRBD1 matching 8 bases. CDR1 is SGHTA, CDR2 FQGNSA, per germline. CDR3 size: 15 residues. Unmatched junction bases numbered 7, after V lost 2 bases and J lost 8 bases. The CDR3 reads CASSLQGALGEKLFF. CDR3 in DNA: TGTGCCAGCAGCTTACAGGGGGCGTTGGGAGAAAAACTGTTTTTT.

This chain uses TRBV7-9 with TRBJ2-7, with TRBD1 matching over 7 bases. The V gene end was trimmed by 3 bases and the J gene end by 5 bases; junction bases not matched to a gene: 4. Germline V CDR1 and CDR2: SEHNR, FQNEAQ (reference sequence). CDR3 length: 13 amino acids. The chain's CDR3 is CASSFSGGDEQYF. The DNA for the CDR3 is TGTGCCAGCAGCTTCTCAGGGGGTGACGAGCAGTACTTC. Based on the CDR3 plus reference TRBV7-9 and TRBJ2-7, the full variable domain is DTGVSQNPRHKITKRGQNVTFRCDPISEHNRLYWYRQTLGQGPEFLTYFQNEAQLEKSRLLSDRFSAERPKGSFSTLEIQRTEQGDSAMYLCASSFSGGDEQYFGPGTRLTVT.

V usage is TRBV27 and J usage is TRBJ2-3, with a tentative D call TRBD2 (7 bases). The length of the CDR3 is 17 residues. Between the trimmed V and J ends, which lost 4 bases and 4 bases, there was a span of 21 bases. CDR1 is MNHEY and CDR2 is SMNVEV in the germline V gene (reference sequence). CDR3 amino acids: CASSSPRGGARADTQYF. The DNA for the CDR3 is TGTGCCAGCAGTTCCCCCCGAGGGGGGGCTAGAGCAGATACGCAGTATTTT.

V usage is TRBV6-1 and J usage is TRBJ1-2; D is unresolved. Trimming took 4 bases from V and 4 from J, leaving 25 bases between them. CDR3 length equals 18 residues. CDR1 and CDR2 from the germline V gene are MNHNS and SASEGT. The DNA of the CDR3 is TGTGCCAGCAGTGTGAACTTATTTTCACCCCCTCCTACCTATGGCTACACCTTC. Protein sequence: CASSVNLFSPPPTYGYTF.

The count of this clone is one. The genes are TRBV27 and TRBJ2-2; TRBD2 agrees at 12 bases. This CDR3 contains 15 residues. Looked up from germline, CDR1 is MNHEY and CDR2 is SMNVEV (reference sequence). V trimming: 8 bases; J trimming: 6 bases; junction bases outside the gene matches: 7. The CDR3 DNA is TGTGCCAGCTTGACTAGCGGGAGCGAGGCCGGGGAGCTGTTTTTT. It yields the protein CASLTSGSEAGELFF.

V usage is TRBV2 and J usage is TRBJ2-5; D call uncertain. CDR3 length equals 11 residues. V lost 7 bases and J 2 bases, leaving 5 bases between the germline ends. Germline V gene data show CDR1 as SNHLY and CDR2 as FYNNEI. CDR3 amino acids: CASTRQETQYF. As DNA, the CDR3 is TGTGCCAGCACTAGGCAAGAGACCCAGTACTTC.

The chain has TRBV5-1 and TRBJ2-1; TRBD2 matches 9 bases. With 3 bases clipped from V and 7 bases from J, the junction kept 5 bases outside the gene matches. CDR3 length: 14 amino acids. Germline V gene sequence: CDR1 SGHRS, CDR2 YFSETQ. The CDR3 loop is CASSSIAGVNEQFF. Written as DNA, the CDR3 is TGCGCCAGCAGCTCGATAGCGGGAGTGAATGAGCAGTTCTTC. The entire variable domain, with the rest obtained from reference TRBV5-1 and TRBJ2-1, is as follows: KAGVTQTPRYLIKTRGQQVTLSCSPISGHRSVSWYQQTPGQGLQFLFEYFSETQRNKGNFPGRFSGRQFSNSRSEMNVSTLELGDSALYLCASSSIAGVNEQFFGPGTRLTVL.

This chain joins TRBV7-7 and TRBJ2-2; D is perhaps TRBD2 (6 bases). Looked up from germline, CDR1 is SSHAT and CDR2 is FNYEAQ (reference sequence). This CDR3 is 14 amino acids long. V gave up 5 bases and J gave up 3 bases, with 10 bases separating them. In nucleotides, the CDR3 is TGTGCCAGCAGCCAGGGCGGGGACACCGGGGAGCTGTTTTTT. Protein product: CASSQGGDTGELFF. Looking up the rest from reference TRBV7-7 and TRBJ2-2 gives the full variable domain: GAGVSQSPRYKVTKRGQDVTLRCDPISSHATLYWYQQALGQGPEFLTYFNYEAQPDKSGLPSDRFSAERPEGSISTLTIQRTEQRDSAMYRCASSQGGDTGELFFGEGSRLTVL.